Below, 23 T cell receptor beta chains from the same sample are listed, as sequenced in a study of T cell changes during pregnancy in multiple sclerosis. Generated by immunoSEQ multiplex PCR, the TCRdb table keeps only in-frame clones and is missing some. This repertoire shows around 100,000 clones, 80% to 95% found once; its top ten account for around 3.5%. The starting material was peripheral blood, obtained after pregnancy. All receptors come from a female donor with multiple sclerosis, enrolled in a pregnancy study.

This chain uses TRBV14 with TRBJ1-6, with D perhaps matching TRBD1 (5 bases). The CDR3 has 15 amino acids. The germline V and J ends were trimmed by 1 base and 10 bases, with 14 bases remaining between them. The germline V gene has CDR1 SGHDN and CDR2 FVKESK. CDR3 protein: CASSQGGGGRSPLHF. CDR3 DNA: TGTGCCAGCAGCCAAGGGGGGGGAGGAAGGTCACCCCTCCACTTT.

V is TRBV5-1 and J is TRBJ2-7, with 9 nucleotides matching TRBD2. The CDR3 extends over 17 amino acids. From germline, CDR1 is SGHRS and CDR2 YFSETQ. V lost 4 bases and J lost 2; bases outside the gene matches: 13. This chain's CDR3 is CASSPLNLAGATYEQYF. Written as DNA, the CDR3 is TGCGCCAGCAGCCCTCTCAATTTAGCGGGGGCAACCTACGAGCAGTACTTC.

CDR3 bases: TGTGCCAGCAGCAGGGGCTCGACGCTGTTTTTT. It codes for CASSRGSTLFF. This chain connects TRBV21-1 to TRBJ2-2; TRBD1 is the table's D call, not checked against the DNA. TRBV21-1 represents a pseudogene. The CDR3 runs to 11 residues.

This rearrangement joins TRBV6-6 to TRBJ2-1, with 11 bases fitting TRBD1. J lost 12 bases, V lost 9 bases, and 7 bases had no gene match. In germline, CDR1 is MNHNY, CDR2 SVGAGI (reference sequence). CDR3 length equals 12 residues. The DNA of the CDR3 is TGTGCCAGGACGGACAGGGGGCTCCTGCAGTTCTTC. It translates to CARTDRGLLQFF.

This clone was detected only once. The gene calls are TRBV6-5 and TRBJ2-6; D ambiguous. The CDR3 has 15 residues. CDR1 and CDR2 from the germline V gene are MNHEY and SVGAGI. Between the trimmed V and J ends, which lost 10 bases and 0 bases, there was a span of 13 bases. The CDR3: CATRPGLSGANVLTF. The CDR3, as DNA: TGTGCCACCCGCCCGGGTCTCTCTGGGGCCAACGTCCTGACTTTC.

The V gene is TRBV7-6, the J gene TRBJ2-7, with 10 bases that match TRBD1. V shed 3 bases and J 3 bases; nucleotides not matched to a gene: 2. Germline V gene data show CDR1 as SGHVS and CDR2 as FNYEAQ. The CDR3 covers 14 residues. The CDR3 loop is CASSLGTGVYEQYF. The CDR3 region has the DNA TGTGCCAGCAGCTTGGGGACAGGGGTCTACGAGCAGTACTTC.

The V and J genes are TRBV25-1 and TRBJ2-2, with a weak D call TRBD2 (7 bases). This CDR3 is 17 amino acids long. Trimming stripped 3 bases from V and 4 bases from J, with 18 bases between. Germline V gene sequence: CDR1 MGHDK, CDR2 SYGVNS. CDR3 DNA: TGTGCCAGCAGTGAGGCCACTACAGGGAGGGCCACCGGGGAGCTGTTTTTT. As protein: CASSEATTGRATGELFF.

CDR3 DNA: TGTGCCAGCAGCGTAGCAGGGCCCGGCTACACCTTC. Translation: CASSVAGPGYTF. The rearrangement uses TRBV9 and TRBJ1-2; possibly TRBD1 for D (5 bases). Germline V gene lookup returns CDR1 SGDLS and CDR2 YYNGEE. Trimming took 0 bases from V and 8 from J, leaving 8 bases between them. The length of the CDR3 is 12 residues.

J is TRBJ1-5 and V is TRBV30; D gene unclear. The CDR3 spans 15 residues. Looked up from germline, CDR1 is GTSNPN and CDR2 is SVGIG (reference sequence). Between the trimmed V and J ends, which lost 0 bases and 3 bases, there was a span of 12 bases. CDR3 amino acids: CAWSVRGTHNQPQHF. The CDR3 bases are TGTGCCTGGAGTGTACGGGGTACTCACAATCAGCCCCAGCATTTT.

The chain carries TRBV15 and TRBJ1-1; tentative D call: TRBD1 (6 bases). Germline-derived CDR1 and CDR2 are LNHNV and YYDKDF (reference sequence). Trimming removed 11 bases at V and 5 bases at J, with 18 bases between. CDR3 length: 13 amino acids. CDR3 bases: TGTGCCTCCCGGGCAGGGGAGAGGACTGAAGCTTTCTTT. Its translation is CASRAGERTEAFF.

V is TRBV6-5 and J is TRBJ1-1; weak D call: TRBD1 (6 bases). The CDR3 totals 16 residues. Trimming stripped 2 bases from V and 0 bases from J, with 13 bases between. Germline V lookup: CDR1 MNHEY, CDR2 SVGAGI. CDR3 amino acids: CASSYDGQLMNTEAFF. CDR3 nucleotide sequence: TGTGCCAGCAGTTACGACGGACAGTTAATGAACACTGAAGCTTTCTTT.

The V and J genes are TRBV5-8 and TRBJ2-1; 8 nucleotides align to TRBD2. The V and J ends lost 4 bases and 7 bases, in that order; junction bases with no gene match: 13. The germline V gene encodes CDR1 SGHTS and CDR2 YDEGEE. CDR3 length: 16 amino acids. Written as DNA, the CDR3 is TGTGCCAGCAGCGGAGCGGAGGGCGGGGGGTTTAATGAGCAGTTCTTC. As protein: CASSGAEGGGFNEQFF.

In this sample, this clone turned up once. The rearrangement links TRBV30 to TRBJ2-5; unclear D gene. V was cut by 0 bases and J by 5 bases, with 4 bases left in between. This CDR3 has 11 residues. CDR1 and CDR2 (germline): GTSNPN, SVGIG (reference sequence). This chain's CDR3 is CAWSVLETQYF. The CDR3 DNA reads TGTGCCTGGAGTGTACTGGAGACCCAGTACTTC.

This sequence joins TRBV5-5 and TRBJ1-5; no clear D. The CDR3 consists of 14 residues. The germline gives CDR1 SGHKS, CDR2 YYEKEE (reference sequence). Trimming pared 0 bases from V and 4 bases from J, leaving 8 bases between. The CDR3: CASSLASENQPQHF. Written as DNA, the CDR3 is TGTGCCAGCAGCTTGGCGTCGGAGAATCAGCCCCAGCATTTT. Using reference TRBV5-5 and TRBJ1-5 for the parts outside the CDR3, the full variable domain is DAGVTQSPTHLIKTRGQQVTLRCSPISGHKSVSWYQQVLGQGPQFIFQYYEKEERGRGNFPDRFSARQFPNYSSELNVNALLLGDSALYLCASSLASENQPQHFGDGTRLSIL.

The chain couples TRBV15 to TRBJ2-5, with no clear D. V lost 5 bases and J 1 base, leaving 14 bases between the germline ends. This CDR3 has 15 amino acids. Germline V lookup: CDR1 LNHNV, CDR2 YYDKDF (reference sequence). The DNA of the CDR3 is TGTGCCACCAGCGCAGTCGAACGACTCCAAGAGACCCAGTACTTC. Residues: CATSAVERLQETQYF.

This chain links TRBV29-1 with TRBJ1-3; tentative D call: TRBD1 (6 bases). The CDR3 sequence is 13 residues long. The germline gives CDR1 SQVTM, CDR2 ANQGSEA. Between the trimmed V and J ends, which lost 7 bases and 5 bases, there was a span of 15 bases. CDR3 in DNA: TGCAGCGCGGCGGGCAGGGGCCGAAACACCATATATTTT. It specifies CSAAGRGRNTIYF.

The chain carries TRBV5-1 and TRBJ2-5, with TRBD2 identical over 7 bases. Trimming cost V 0 bases and J 0 bases; bases outside gene matches: 5. The length of the CDR3 is 16 residues. In germline, CDR1 is SGHRS, CDR2 YFSETQ. CDR3 residues: CASSLGPAGNQETQYF. Here the CDR3 DNA reads TGCGCCAGCAGCTTGGGTCCAGCGGGGAACCAAGAGACCCAGTACTTC.

The chain combines TRBV5-1 with TRBJ1-2, with D possibly matching TRBD1 (5 bases). The CDR3 spans 15 residues. V dropped 0 bases and J dropped 2 bases, with 11 bases sitting between them. Germline CDR1 is SGHRS and CDR2 is YFSETQ. The CDR3 DNA follows: TGCGCCAGCAGCTTGGAAGTTGGGGGGAACTATGGCTACACCTTC. Translated: CASSLEVGGNYGYTF.

The chain has TRBV19 and TRBJ2-3; no clear D gene. V was shortened by 4 bases and J by 0 bases, with 5 bases between the two germline ends. Germline CDR1 is LNHDA and CDR2 is SQIVND (reference sequence). The CDR3 consists of 13 residues. CDR3 region: CASSTTSTDTQYF. CDR3 in DNA: TGTGCCAGTAGTACCACTAGCACAGATACGCAGTATTTT.

This chain joins TRBV29-1 and TRBJ2-1, with D perhaps matching TRBD1 (6 bases). The length of the CDR3 is 13 residues. Trimming shortened V by 4 bases and J by 4 bases, and 11 bases separated the two germline ends. Per germline, CDR1 SQVTM and CDR2 ANQGSEA. The CDR3 nucleotides are TGCAGCGTTGTGGAAGACAGGTACAATGAGCAGTTCTTC. Encoded protein: CSVVEDRYNEQFF.

The CDR3 sequence: CASSPMGLGEKLFF. The CDR3 DNA is TGTGCCAGCTCACCAATGGGGCTGGGGGAAAAACTGTTTTTT. The chain carries TRBV18 and TRBJ1-4, with D perhaps matching TRBD1 (5 bases). The V end lost 2 bases, the J end lost 8 bases, and 12 bases lay between the germline ends. The CDR3 covers 14 residues. Germline V gene lookup returns CDR1 KGHSH and CDR2 LQKENI.

The rearrangement joins TRBV29-1 to TRBJ1-1; 10 bases align to TRBD1. The junction had 8 bases not matched to a gene; V was cut back by 7 bases and J by 6 bases. This CDR3 has 13 residues. Germline CDR1 is SQVTM and CDR2 is ANQGSEA. CDR3 in amino acids: CSATTGGESEAFF. The CDR3 DNA follows: TGCAGCGCAACGACAGGGGGCGAATCTGAAGCTTTCTTT.

The V gene is TRBV5-4, the J gene TRBJ2-2; 8 bases are a match to TRBD1. Germline V lookup: CDR1 SGHNT, CDR2 YYREEE (reference sequence). V shed 3 bases, J shed 5 bases, and the junction held 6 bases outside the gene matches. The CDR3 consists of 15 residues. The CDR3 region is CASSSAGGRTGELFF. For the CDR3, the DNA is TGTGCCAGCAGCTCCGCAGGGGGCCGGACCGGGGAGCTGTTTTTT.